This T cell receptor beta chain was sequenced in a study of T cells in narcolepsy. Study-level information: Patients with NT1 or NT2 and healthy control donors were enrolled.

Note on this clone: The antigen remains undetermined.

Germline-derived CDR1 and CDR2 are SGHAT and FQDESV (reference sequence). The CDR3 contains 16 residues. With 1 base removed from V and 0 bases from J, the gap between germline ends came to 7 bases. Broader study findings: Autoreactive clonotypes reportedly recurred in blood of same and different patients, not controls. In some patient and control memory CD4+ samples, autoreactive clones were absent.

The method was immunoSEQ multiplex PCR; TCRdb's version includes in-frame clones alone and lacks a portion of them. The table records roughly 30,000 clones, around 80% of them present only once. This TCR was recovered from a human donor with narcolepsy. The rearrangement links TRBV11-1 to TRBJ2-6; unclear D gene. Sequencing input: CD45RA- memory CD4+ T cells from PBMCs. The CDR3 region is CASSLGWSSGANVLTF. Here the CDR3 DNA reads TGTGCCAGCAGCTTAGGTTGGAGCTCTGGGGCCAACGTCCTGACTTTC.